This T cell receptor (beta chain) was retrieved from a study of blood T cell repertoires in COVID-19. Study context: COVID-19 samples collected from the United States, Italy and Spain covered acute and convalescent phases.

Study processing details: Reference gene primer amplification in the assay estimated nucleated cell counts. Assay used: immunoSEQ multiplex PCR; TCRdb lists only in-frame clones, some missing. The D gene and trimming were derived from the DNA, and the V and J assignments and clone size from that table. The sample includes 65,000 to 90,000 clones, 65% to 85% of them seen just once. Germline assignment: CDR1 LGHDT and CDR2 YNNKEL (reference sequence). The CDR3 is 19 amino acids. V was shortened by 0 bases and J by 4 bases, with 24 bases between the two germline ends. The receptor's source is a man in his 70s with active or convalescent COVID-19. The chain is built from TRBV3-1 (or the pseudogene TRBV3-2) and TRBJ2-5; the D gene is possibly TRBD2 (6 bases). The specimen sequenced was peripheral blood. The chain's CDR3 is CASSQEKAGLPAHSETQYF. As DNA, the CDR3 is TGTGCCAGCAGCCAAGAAAAGGCGGGGCTACCAGCCCATTCAGAGACCCAGTACTTC.